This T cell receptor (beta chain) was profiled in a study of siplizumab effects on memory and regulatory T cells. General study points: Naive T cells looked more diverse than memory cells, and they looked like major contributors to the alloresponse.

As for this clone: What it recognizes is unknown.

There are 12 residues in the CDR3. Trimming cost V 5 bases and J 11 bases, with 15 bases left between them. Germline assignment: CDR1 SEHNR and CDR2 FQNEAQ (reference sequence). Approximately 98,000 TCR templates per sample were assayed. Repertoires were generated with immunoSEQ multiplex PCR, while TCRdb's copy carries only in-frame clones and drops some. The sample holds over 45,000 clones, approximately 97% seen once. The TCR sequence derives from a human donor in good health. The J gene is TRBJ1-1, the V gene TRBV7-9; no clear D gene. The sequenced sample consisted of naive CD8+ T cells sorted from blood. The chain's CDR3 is CASSEGWSGAFF. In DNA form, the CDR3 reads TGTGCCAGCAGCGAGGGTTGGTCTGGTGCTTTCTTT.